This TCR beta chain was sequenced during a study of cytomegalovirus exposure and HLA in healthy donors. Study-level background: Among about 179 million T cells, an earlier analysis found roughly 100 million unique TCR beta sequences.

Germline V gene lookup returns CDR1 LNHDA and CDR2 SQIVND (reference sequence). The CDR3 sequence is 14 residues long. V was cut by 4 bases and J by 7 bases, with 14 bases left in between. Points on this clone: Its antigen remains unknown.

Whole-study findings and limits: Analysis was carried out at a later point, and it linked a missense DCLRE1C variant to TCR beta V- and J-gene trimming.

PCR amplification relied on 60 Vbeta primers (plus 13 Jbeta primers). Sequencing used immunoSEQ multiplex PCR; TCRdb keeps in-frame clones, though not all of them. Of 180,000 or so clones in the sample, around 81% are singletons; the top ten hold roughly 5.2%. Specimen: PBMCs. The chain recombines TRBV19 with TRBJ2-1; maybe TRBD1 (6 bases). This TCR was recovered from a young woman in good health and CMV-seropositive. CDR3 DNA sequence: TGTGCCAGTAGTAAGCCAGGGGTGATTAATGAGCAGTTCTTC. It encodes CASSKPGVINEQFF.